The present TCR beta chain was sequenced within a study of T-cell reconstitution after alpha-beta-depleted transplantation in children. Only a few counts were recorded for this clonotype. Construction of the TCRbeta library involved unique molecular identifiers. TCRdb reprocessed the PCR reads via MiXCR and lists one record per CDR3 protein. The sample has 670,000 or so distinct CDR3 sequences; around 14% are singletons. Germline V gives CDR1 LNHNV, CDR2 YYDKDF (reference sequence). The CDR3 has 17 amino acids. V lost 3 bases and J 3 bases, leaving 18 bases between the germline ends. The rearrangement links TRBV15 to TRBJ1-5; D possibly corresponds to TRBD1 (5 bases). Here the sequenced sample was PBMCs, taken before TCRalphabeta/CD19-depleted stem cell transplant. The sequence derives from a girl aged 2-15 years with congenital amegakaryocytic thrombocytopenia, due to receive a stem cell transplant. CDR3 nucleotide sequence: TGTGCCACCAGCAGCCAGGAGGGGCAGCCTATCAATCAGCCCCAGCATTTT. Translation gives CATSSQEGQPINQPQHF. The whole variable domain, filled in from reference TRBV15 and TRBJ1-5, reads DAMVIQNPRYQVTQFGKPVTLSCSQTLNHNVMYWYQQKSSQAPKLLFHYYDKDFNNEADTPDNFQSRRPNTSFCFLDIRSPGLGDTAMYLCATSSQEGQPINQPQHFGDGTRLSIL.